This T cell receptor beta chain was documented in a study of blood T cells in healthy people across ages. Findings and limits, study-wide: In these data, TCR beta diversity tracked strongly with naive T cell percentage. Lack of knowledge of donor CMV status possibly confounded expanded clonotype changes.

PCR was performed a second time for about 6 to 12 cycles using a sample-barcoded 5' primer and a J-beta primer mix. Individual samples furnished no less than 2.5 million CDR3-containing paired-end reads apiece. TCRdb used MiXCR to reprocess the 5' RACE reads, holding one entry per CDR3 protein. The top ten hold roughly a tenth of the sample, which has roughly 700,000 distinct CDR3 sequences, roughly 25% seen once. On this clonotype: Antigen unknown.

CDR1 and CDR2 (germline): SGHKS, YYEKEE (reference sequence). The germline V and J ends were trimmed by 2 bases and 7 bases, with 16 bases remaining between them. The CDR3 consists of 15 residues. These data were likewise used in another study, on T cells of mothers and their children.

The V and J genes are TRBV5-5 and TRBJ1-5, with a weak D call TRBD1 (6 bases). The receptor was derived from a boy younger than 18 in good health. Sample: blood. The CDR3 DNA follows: TGTGCCAGCAGCTTTTCAGGGGCGTCCGGACAGCCCCAGCATTTT. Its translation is CASSFSGASGQPQHF.